This T cell receptor beta chain was captured by sequencing in a study of cytomegalovirus exposure and HLA in healthy donors. The germline V and J ends were trimmed by 3 bases and 1 base, with 7 bases remaining between them. CDR1 is ENHRY, CDR2 SYGVKD, per germline. The CDR3 runs to 14 residues. The PCR made use of 60 Vbeta and 13 Jbeta primers. Only in-frame clones appear in the TCRdb table, and some are missing; sequencing was by immunoSEQ multiplex PCR. The profile shows about 170,000 clones, around 80% of them singletons. As for this clone: Its cognate antigen is unknown.

General study points: For TCR beta chains, V- and J-gene trimming was later linked to a missense DCLRE1C variant.

Source material: PBMCs. The receptor's source is a woman aged 45-65 years in good health and CMV-seropositive. The genes are TRBV10-3 and TRBJ1-5; D remains ambiguous. The CDR3 spells CAISDGPSNQPQHF. DNA of the CDR3: TGTGCCATCAGTGATGGGCCGAGCAATCAGCCCCAGCATTTT.